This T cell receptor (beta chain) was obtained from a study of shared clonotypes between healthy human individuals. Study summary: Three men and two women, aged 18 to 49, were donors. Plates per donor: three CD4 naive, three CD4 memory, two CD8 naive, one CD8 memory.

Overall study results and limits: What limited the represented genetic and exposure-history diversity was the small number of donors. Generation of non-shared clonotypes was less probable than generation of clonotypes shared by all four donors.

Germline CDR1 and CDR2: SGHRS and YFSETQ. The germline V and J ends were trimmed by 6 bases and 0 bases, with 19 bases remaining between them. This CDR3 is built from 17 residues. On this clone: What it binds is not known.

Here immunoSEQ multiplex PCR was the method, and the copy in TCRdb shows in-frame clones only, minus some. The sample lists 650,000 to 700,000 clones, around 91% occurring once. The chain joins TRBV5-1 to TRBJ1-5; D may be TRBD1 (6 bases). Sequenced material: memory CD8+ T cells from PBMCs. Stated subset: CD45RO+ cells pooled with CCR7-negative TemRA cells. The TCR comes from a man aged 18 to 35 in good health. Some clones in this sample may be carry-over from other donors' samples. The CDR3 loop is CASTIVRDTYSNQPQHF. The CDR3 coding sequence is TGCGCCAGCACCATTGTTAGGGACACCTATAGCAATCAGCCCCAGCATTTT.